This T cell receptor (beta chain) was retrieved from a study of early T cells in non-severe SARS-CoV-2 infection. Background on the study: Unpaired chains resulted from sequencing bulk RNA of unsorted whole blood.

Unique molecular identifiers were added to individual cDNA molecules. TCRdb processed the 5' RACE reads anew with MiXCR; each CDR3 protein has one entry. This table holds about 48,000 distinct CDR3 sequences, 13% found once. The V gene lost 5 bases and the J gene lost 3 bases, with 12 bases spanning the gap. Germline loops: CDR1 SGHRS, CDR2 YFSETQ. CDR3 length: 13 amino acids. The sequence was obtained from an adult who was a healthcare worker with PCR-confirmed SARS-CoV-2 infection or an uninfected control (not recorded which). The chain links TRBV5-1 to TRBJ2-7, with D possibly TRBD1 on 6 matching bases. Sample: whole blood. The DNA for the CDR3 is TGCGCCAGCAGGGCAGGGGCGAACTACGAGCAGTACTTC. Translation: CASRAGANYEQYF.